This TCR beta chain stems from a study of T cell repertoires in cytomegalovirus infection. In the study overall: From public TCR beta signatures came an indication of both CMV infection and matching HLA type. General study findings and limits: Clonotype analysis showed dominance of the ex vivo response by HLA-C-restricted CMV-specific TCR beta clonotypes. Public TCR beta family frequency separated CMV-and-HLA carriers, including in an independent cohort.

Deletions cut 2 bases from V and 5 bases from J, with 13 bases between. The length of the CDR3 is 15 residues. Germline-derived CDR1 and CDR2 are SGHTA and FQGNSA. This clonotype was recorded many times. As yet, its antigen is unknown. TCRdb processed the reads anew with MiXCR; each CDR3 protein has one entry. The table includes 90,000 to 130,000 distinct CDR3 sequences, around 9.1% detected once. This sequence originates from a human donor in good health (CMV status not recorded). Some clones in this sample may be carry-over from other donors' samples. The sample consisted of PBMCs, sequenced either directly or after in vitro stimulation (not recorded which). The rearrangement links TRBV7-2 to TRBJ2-1; D gene unclear. CDR3 protein: CASSLSQVGHNEQFF. In DNA, the CDR3 is TGTGCCAGCAGCTTAAGCCAGGTGGGCCACAATGAGCAGTTCTTC.